Sequencing of this TCR beta chain was carried out in a study of Graves' ophthalmopathy and Graves' hyperthyroidism. Beta-chain TCR CDR3 regions were amplified from RNA transcripts. Second-round multiplex PCR came after first-round RT-PCR with HTBI primers. TCRdb independently ran MiXCR on the multiplex PCR reads; one entry per CDR3 protein. The repertoire consists of about half a million distinct CDR3 sequences, with roughly 14% occurring once and the leading ten covering about a tenth. The V and J ends lost 2 bases and 8 bases respectively, with 12 bases between them. The CDR3 consists of 12 residues. Germline loops: CDR1 GTSNPN, CDR2 SVGIG (reference sequence). At least ten counts were recorded for this clonotype.

This chain connects TRBV30 to TRBJ1-2, with D tentatively TRBD1 (5 bases). The TCR sequence derives from a young woman with Graves' ophthalmopathy. The material sequenced was blood. The CDR3 sequence is CAWSPGRMGYTF. The CDR3 region has the DNA TGTGCCTGGAGTCCAGGGCGCATGGGCTACACCTTC.